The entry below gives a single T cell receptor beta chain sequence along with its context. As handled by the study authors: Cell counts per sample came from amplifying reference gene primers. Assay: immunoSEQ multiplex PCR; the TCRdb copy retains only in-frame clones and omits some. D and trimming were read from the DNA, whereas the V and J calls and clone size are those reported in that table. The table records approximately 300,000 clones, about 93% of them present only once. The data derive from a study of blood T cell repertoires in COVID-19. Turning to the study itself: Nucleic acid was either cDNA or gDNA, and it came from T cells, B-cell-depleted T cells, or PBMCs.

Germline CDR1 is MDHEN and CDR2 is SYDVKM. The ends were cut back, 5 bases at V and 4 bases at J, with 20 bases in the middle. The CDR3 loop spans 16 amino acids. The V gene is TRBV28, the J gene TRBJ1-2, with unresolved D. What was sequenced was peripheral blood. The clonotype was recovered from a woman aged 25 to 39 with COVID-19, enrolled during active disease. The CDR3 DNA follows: TGTGCCAGCAGTAAAAGGGTGGGAGTATCGGGCTATGGCTACACCTTC. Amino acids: CASSKRVGVSGYGYTF.